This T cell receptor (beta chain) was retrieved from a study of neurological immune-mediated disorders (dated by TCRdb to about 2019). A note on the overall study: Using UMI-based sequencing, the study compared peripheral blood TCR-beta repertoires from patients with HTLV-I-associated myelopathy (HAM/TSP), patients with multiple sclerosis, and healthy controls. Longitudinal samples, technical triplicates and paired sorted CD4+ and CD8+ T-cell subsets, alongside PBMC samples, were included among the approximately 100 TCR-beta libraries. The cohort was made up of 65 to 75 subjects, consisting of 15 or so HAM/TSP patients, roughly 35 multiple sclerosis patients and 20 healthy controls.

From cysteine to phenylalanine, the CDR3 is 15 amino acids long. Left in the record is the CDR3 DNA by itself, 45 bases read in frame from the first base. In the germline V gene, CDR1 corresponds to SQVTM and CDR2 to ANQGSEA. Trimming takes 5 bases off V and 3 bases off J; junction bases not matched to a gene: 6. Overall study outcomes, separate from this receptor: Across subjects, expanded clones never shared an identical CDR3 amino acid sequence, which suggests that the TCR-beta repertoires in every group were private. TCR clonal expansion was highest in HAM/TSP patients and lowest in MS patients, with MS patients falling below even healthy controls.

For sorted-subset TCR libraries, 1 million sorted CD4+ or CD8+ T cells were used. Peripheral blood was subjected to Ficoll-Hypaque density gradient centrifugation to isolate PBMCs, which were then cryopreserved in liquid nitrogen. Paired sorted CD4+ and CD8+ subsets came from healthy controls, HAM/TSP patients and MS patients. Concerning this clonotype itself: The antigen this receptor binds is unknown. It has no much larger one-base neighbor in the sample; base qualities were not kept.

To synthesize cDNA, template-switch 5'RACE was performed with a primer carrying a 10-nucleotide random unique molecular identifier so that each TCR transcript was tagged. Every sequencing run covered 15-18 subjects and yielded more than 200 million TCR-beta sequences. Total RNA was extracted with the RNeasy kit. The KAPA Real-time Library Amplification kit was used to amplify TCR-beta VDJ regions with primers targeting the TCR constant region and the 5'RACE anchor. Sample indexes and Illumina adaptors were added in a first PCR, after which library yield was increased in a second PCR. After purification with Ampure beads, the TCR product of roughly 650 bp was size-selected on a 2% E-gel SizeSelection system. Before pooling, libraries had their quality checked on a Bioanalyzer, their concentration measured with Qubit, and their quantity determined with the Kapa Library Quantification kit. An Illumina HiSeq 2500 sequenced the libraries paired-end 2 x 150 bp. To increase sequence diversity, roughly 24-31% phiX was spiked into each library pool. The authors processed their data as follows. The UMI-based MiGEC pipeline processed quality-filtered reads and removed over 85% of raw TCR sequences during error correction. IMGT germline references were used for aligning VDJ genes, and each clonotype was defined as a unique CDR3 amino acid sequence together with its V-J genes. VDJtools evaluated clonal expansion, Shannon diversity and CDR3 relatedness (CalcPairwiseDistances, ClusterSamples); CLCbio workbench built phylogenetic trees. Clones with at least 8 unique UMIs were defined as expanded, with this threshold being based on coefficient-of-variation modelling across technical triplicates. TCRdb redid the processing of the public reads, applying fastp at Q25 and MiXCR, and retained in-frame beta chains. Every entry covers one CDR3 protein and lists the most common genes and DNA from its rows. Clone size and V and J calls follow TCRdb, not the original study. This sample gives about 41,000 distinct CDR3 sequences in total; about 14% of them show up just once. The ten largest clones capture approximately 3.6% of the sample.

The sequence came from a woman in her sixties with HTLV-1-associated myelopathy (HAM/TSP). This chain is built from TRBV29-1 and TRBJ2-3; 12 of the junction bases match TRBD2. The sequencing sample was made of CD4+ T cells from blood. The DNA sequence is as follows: TGCAGCGTTTCCTCTAGCGGGGGGGGAACAGATACGCAGTATTTT. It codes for CSVSSSGGGTDTQYF.